This T cell receptor beta chain emerged from a study of blood T cell repertoires in COVID-19. Whole-study context: The analysed material was cDNA or gDNA that came from T cells, B-cell-depleted T cells, or PBMCs.

Original methodology: Using reference gene primer amplification, nucleated cell counts were estimated. Using immunoSEQ multiplex PCR, the repertoire was profiled, and TCRdb retains in-frame clones only, with some absent. The DNA was the basis for D and trimming; V, J and clone size are from that table. The sample holds 70,000 to 100,000 clones, approximately 86% seen once. The sequence was obtained from a man at least 80 years old with active or convalescent COVID-19. The sequenced sample consisted of peripheral blood.

The CDR3 is CASNRQGGVVNEQFF. The CDR3 DNA reads as TGTGCCAGCAACCGACAGGGCGGGGTGGTCAATGAGCAGTTCTTC. This chain uses TRBV7-2 with TRBJ2-1; a weak D match, TRBD1 (7 bases). V lost 7 bases to trimming and J lost 6 bases, with 19 bases between them. CDR1 is SGHTA, CDR2 FQGNSA, per germline. The CDR3 loop spans 15 amino acids.